The clone carrying this TCR beta chain has a single count. There are 17 residues in the CDR3. CDR1 is LNHDA and CDR2 is SQIVND in the germline V gene (reference sequence). The V segment lost 9 bases and the J segment 9 bases; nucleotides outside the gene matches: 19. The authors' processing: The authors estimated nucleated cell counts from reference gene primer amplification. The data were produced by immunoSEQ multiplex PCR, yet TCRdb's version contains in-frame clones alone and is incomplete. V, J and clone size are taken as reported in that table, and D and trimming were inferred from the DNA itself. This table has over 30,000 clones, 65% to 85% appearing once. The data were taken from a study of blood T cell repertoires in COVID-19. Study overall: Acute and convalescent COVID-19 specimens originated in the United States, Italy and Spain. The analysed material was cDNA or gDNA that came from T cells, B-cell-depleted T cells, or PBMCs.

Sample: peripheral blood. The chain joins TRBV19 to TRBJ2-1, with 11 bases matching TRBD1. The receptor was derived from a man of 80 years or more with active or convalescent COVID-19. CDR3 nucleotides: TGTGCCAGCCGACCGCCCCGGGGGGGACAGGGGGTAGGTGAGCAGTTCTTC. Translating gives CASRPPRGGQGVGEQFF.